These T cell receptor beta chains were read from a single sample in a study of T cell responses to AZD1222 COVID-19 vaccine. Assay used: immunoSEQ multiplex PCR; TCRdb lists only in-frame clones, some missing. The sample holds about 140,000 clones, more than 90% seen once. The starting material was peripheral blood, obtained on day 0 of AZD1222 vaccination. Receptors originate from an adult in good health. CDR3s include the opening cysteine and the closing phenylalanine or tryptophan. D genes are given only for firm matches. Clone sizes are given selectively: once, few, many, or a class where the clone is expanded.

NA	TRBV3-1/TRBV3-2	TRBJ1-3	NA	CASTLRTGTPNTIYF	TGTGCCAGCACCCTGAGAACAGGGACCCCCAACACCATATATTTT
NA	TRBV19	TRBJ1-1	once	CASSTTVNTEAFF	TGTGCCAGTAGTACTACAGTGAACACTGAAGCTTTCTTT
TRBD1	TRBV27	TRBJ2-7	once	CASSLWTGEAYEQYF	TGTGCCAGCAGTCTATGGACAGGGGAAGCCTACGAGCAGTACTTC
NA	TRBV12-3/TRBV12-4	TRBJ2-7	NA	CASSLRGDEQYF	TGTGCCAGCAGTTTAAGGGGGGACGAGCAGTACTTC
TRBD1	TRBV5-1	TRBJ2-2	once	CASSPWTGSNTGELFF	TGCGCCAGCAGCCCCTGGACAGGATCGAACACCGGGGAGCTGTTTTTT
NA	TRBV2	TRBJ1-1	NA	CASSDWGNTEAFF	TGTGCCAGCAGCGACTGGGGGAACACTGAAGCTTTCTTT
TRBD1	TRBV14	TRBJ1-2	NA	CASSPRQGYYGYTF	TGTGCCAGCAGCCCCCGACAGGGATACTATGGCTACACCTTC
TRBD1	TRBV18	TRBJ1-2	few	CASSLGTGAYGYTF	TGTGCCAGCTCACTCGGGACAGGGGCCTATGGCTACACCTTC
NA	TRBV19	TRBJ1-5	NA	CASSGWGGNAQPQHF	TGTGCCAGTAGTGGATGGGGAGGGAATGCGCAGCCCCAGCATTTT
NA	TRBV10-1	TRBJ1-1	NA	CASNLRQDAEAFF	TGCGCCAGCAACTTAAGACAGGACGCTGAAGCTTTCTTT
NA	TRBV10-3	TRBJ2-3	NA	CAIGTDTQYF	TGTGCCATCGGCACAGATACGCAGTATTTT
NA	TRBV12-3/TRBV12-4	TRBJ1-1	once	CASRFGAQGEAFF	TGTGCCAGCAGATTTGGGGCCCAGGGTGAAGCTTTCTTT
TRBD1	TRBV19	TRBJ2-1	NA	CASSNPGQGNHEQFF	TGTGCCAGTAGCAATCCGGGACAGGGGAACCATGAGCAGTTCTTC
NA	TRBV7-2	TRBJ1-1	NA	CASSLARWENTEAFF	TGTGCCAGCAGCTTAGCGCGGTGGGAGAACACTGAAGCTTTCTTT
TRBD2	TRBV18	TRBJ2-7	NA	CASSLSSGSGDEQYF	TGTGCCAGCTCACTTTCTAGCGGGAGTGGAGACGAGCAGTACTTC
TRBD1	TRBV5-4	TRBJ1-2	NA	CASRFGQGAADYGYTF	TGTGCCAGCAGGTTCGGACAGGGGGCGGCTGACTATGGCTACACCTTC
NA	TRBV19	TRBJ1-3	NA	CASSPEGSYTIYF	TGTGCCAGTAGTCCAGAGGGAAGCTACACCATATATTTT
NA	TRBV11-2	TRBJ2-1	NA	CASSLLAGTYNEQFF	TGTGCCAGCAGCTTACTTGCGGGAACCTACAATGAGCAGTTCTTC
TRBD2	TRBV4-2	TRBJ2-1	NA	CASSQFLAGGIIEQFF	TGTGCCAGCAGCCAATTTCTAGCGGGAGGTATTATTGAGCAGTTCTTC
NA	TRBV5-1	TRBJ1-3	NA	CASSPSSTGNTIYF	TGCGCCAGCAGCCCGAGTAGTACTGGAAACACCATATATTTT